This TCR beta chain was sequenced for a study of cytomegalovirus exposure and HLA in healthy donors. Study findings and constraints: Excluded: some indistinguishable V segments such as TRBV6-2 and TRBV6-3.

Germline V gene data show CDR1 as SEHNR and CDR2 as FQNEAQ (reference sequence). This CDR3 is 17 amino acids long. The V and J ends lost 6 bases and 0 bases, in that order; junction bases with no gene match: 9. Primers included in the PCR were 60 Vbeta and 13 Jbeta primers. Repertoires were generated with immunoSEQ multiplex PCR, while TCRdb's copy carries only in-frame clones and drops some. The repertoire has about 120,000 clones, under 90% of them found once; the top ten carry more than 8%. A remark on this clone: Its cognate antigen is unknown.

V is TRBV7-9 and J is TRBJ1-3; 9 bases match TRBD1. The receptor's source is a female donor in good health and CMV-seropositive. Sequenced material: PBMCs. This CDR3 is CASRRQGELSSGNTIYF. The CDR3, as DNA: TGTGCCAGCAGAAGACAGGGGGAGCTTTCCTCTGGAAACACCATATATTTT.